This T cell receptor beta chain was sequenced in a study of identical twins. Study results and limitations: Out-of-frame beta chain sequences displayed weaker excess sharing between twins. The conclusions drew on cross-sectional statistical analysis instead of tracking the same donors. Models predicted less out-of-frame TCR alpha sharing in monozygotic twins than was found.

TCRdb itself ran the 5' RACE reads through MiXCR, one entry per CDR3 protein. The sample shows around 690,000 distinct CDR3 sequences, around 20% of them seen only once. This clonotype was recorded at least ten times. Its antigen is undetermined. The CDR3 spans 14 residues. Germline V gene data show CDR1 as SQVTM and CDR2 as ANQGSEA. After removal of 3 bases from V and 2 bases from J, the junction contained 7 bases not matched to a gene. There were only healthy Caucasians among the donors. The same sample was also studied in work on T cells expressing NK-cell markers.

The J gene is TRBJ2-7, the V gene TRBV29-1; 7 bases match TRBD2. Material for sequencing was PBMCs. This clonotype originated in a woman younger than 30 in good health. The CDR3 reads CSVEGLGGTYEQYF. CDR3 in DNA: TGCAGCGTTGAGGGATTGGGGGGGACCTACGAGCAGTACTTC.